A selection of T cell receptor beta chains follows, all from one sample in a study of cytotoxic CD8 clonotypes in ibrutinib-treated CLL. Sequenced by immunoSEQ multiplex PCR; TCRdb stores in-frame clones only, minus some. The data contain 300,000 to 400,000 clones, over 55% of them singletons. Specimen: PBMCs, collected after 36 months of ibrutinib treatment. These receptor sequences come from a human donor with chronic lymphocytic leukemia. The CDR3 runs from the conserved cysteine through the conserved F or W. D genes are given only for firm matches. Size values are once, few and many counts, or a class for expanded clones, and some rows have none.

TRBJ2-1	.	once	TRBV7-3	CASSLVGHGEQFF	TGTGCCAGCAGCTTAGTAGGCCACGGTGAGCAGTTCTTC
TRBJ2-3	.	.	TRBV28	CASSFRPYPSTDTQYF	TGTGCCAGCAGTTTCCGCCCCTACCCTAGCACAGATACGCAGTATTTT
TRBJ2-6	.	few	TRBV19	CASRDSASSGANVLTF	TGTGCCAGTAGGGACAGCGCCTCCTCTGGGGCCAACGTCCTGACTTTC
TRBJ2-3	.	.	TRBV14	CASSQPFRDPRNTQYF	TGTGCCAGCAGCCAACCCTTTCGGGACCCGAGGAATACGCAGTATTTT
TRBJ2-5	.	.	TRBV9	CASSVQGGQTQYF	TGTGCCAGCAGCGTACAGGGGGGGCAGACCCAGTACTTC
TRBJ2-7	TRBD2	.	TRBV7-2	CASSLDTSGYYEQYF	TGTGCCAGCAGCTTAGACACTAGCGGATACTACGAGCAGTACTTC
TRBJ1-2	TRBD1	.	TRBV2	CASPTGGFGYTF	TGTGCCAGCCCAACAGGGGGCTTTGGCTACACCTTC
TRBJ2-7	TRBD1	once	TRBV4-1	CASSRHRGPGDEQYF	TGCGCCAGCAGCCGCCACAGGGGCCCAGGGGACGAGCAGTACTTC
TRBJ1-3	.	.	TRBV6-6	CASKFGNTIYF	TGTGCCAGCAAGTTCGGAAACACCATATATTTT
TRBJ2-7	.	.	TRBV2	CASSATQGAYEQYF	TGTGCCAGCAGTGCGACACAGGGAGCCTACGAGCAGTACTTC
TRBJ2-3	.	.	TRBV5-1	CASSLIVGALNTDTQYF	TGCGCCAGCAGCTTGATAGTAGGGGCGTTGAACACAGATACGCAGTATTTT
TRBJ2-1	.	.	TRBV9	CASSPWRVVDEQFF	TGTGCCAGCAGCCCTTGGAGGGTGGTGGATGAGCAGTTCTTC
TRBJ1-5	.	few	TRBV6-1	CASSETDSNQPQHF	TGTGCCAGCAGTGAGACGGATAGCAATCAGCCCCAGCATTTT
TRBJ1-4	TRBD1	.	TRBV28	CASKPGQGDINEKLFF	TGTGCCAGCAAACCGGGACAGGGTGACATTAATGAAAAACTGTTTTTT
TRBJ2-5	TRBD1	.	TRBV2	CASRYGTGREETQYF	TGTGCCAGCAGATACGGGACAGGGAGGGAGGAGACCCAGTACTTC
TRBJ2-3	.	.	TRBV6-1	CASTILTQYF	TGTGCCAGCACCATTCTTACGCAGTATTTT
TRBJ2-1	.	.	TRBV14	CASSQRGTGAALYNEQFF	TGTGCCAGCAGCCAGAGGGGAACCGGAGCAGCCCTCTACAATGAGCAGTTCTTC
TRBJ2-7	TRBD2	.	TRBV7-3	CASSLKAGGYYEQYF	TGTGCCAGCAGCTTAAAAGCGGGAGGTTACTACGAGCAGTACTTC
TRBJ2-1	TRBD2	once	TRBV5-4	CASSRRGAPNNEQFF	TGTGCCAGCAGCCGGCGGGGGGCCCCTAACAATGAGCAGTTCTTC
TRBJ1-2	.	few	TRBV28	CASSTPTGVRMYGYTF	TGTGCCAGCAGTACGCCGACAGGAGTTCGTATGTATGGCTACACCTTC
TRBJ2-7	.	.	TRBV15	CATSSLLRGEGFDEQYF	TGTGCCACCAGCAGTCTCCTAAGGGGCGAAGGATTCGACGAGCAGTACTTC